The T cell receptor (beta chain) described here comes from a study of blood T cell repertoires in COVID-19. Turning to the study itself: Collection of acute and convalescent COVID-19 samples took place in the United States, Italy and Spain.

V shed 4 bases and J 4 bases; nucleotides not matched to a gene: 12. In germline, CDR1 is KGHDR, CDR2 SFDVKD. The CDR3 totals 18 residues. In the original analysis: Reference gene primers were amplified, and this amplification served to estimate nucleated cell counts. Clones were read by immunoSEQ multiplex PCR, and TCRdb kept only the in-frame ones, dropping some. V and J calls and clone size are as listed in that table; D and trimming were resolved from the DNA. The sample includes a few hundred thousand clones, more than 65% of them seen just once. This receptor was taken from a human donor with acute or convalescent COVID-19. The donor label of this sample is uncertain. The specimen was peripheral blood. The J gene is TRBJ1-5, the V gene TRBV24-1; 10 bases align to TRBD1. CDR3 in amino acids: CATSDSRDRGRLNQPQHF. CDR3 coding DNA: TGTGCCACCAGTGACTCCCGGGACAGGGGAAGGCTAAATCAGCCCCAGCATTTT.